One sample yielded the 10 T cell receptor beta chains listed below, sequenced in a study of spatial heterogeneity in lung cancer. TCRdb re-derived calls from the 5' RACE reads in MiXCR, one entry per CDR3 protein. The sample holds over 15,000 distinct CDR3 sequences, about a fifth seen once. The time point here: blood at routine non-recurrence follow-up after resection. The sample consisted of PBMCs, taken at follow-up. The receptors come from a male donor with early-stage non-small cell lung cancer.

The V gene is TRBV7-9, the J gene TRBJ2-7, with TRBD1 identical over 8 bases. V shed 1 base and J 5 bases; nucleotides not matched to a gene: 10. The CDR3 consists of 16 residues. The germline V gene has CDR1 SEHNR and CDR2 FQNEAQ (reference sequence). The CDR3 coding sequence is TGTGCCAGCAGCTTAGTGTCCGGACAGGGCCCCGACGAGCAGTACTTC. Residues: CASSLVSGQGPDEQYF.

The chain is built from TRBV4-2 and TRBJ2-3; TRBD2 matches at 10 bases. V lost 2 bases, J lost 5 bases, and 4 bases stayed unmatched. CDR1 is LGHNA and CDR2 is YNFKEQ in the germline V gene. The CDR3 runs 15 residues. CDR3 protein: CASSQISGGRDTQYF. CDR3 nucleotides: TGTGCCAGCAGCCAAATTAGCGGGGGGAGAGATACGCAGTATTTT.

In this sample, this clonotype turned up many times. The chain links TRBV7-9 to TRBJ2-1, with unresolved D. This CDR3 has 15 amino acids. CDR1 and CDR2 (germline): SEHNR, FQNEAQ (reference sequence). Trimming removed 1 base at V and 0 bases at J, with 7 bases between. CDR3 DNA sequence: TGTGCCAGCAGCTTAGGAGAGAGCTCCTACAATGAGCAGTTCTTC. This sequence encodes CASSLGESSYNEQFF.

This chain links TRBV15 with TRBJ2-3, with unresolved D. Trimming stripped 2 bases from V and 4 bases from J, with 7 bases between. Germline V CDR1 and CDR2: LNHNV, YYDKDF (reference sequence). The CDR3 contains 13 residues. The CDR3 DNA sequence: TGTGCCACCAGCAGACCTCGCGCAGATACGCAGTATTTT. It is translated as CATSRPRADTQYF.

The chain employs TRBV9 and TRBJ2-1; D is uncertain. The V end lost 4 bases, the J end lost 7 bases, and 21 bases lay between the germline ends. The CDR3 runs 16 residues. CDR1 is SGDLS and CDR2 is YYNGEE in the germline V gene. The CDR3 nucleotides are TGTGCCAGCAGCTCACGGACGTCAGTGGCGCGAAATGAGCAGTTCTTC. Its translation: CASSSRTSVARNEQFF.

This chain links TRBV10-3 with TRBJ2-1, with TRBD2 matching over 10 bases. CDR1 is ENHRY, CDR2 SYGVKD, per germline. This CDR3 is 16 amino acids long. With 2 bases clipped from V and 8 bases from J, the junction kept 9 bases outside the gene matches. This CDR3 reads CAISETLAGVGDEQFF. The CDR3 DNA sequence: TGTGCCATCAGTGAGACCCTAGCGGGGGTAGGTGATGAGCAGTTCTTC.

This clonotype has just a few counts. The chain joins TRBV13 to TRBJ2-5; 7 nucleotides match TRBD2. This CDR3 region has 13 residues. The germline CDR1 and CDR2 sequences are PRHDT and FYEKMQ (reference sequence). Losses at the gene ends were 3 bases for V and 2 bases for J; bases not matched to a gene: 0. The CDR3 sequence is CASSFGRQETQYF. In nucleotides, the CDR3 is TGTGCCAGCAGCTTCGGGAGGCAAGAGACCCAGTACTTC.

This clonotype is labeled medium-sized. CDR3 sequence: CASSFNPGVGKLFF. In nucleotides, the CDR3 is TGTGCCAGCAGCTTTAATCCAGGGGTCGGAAAACTGTTTTTT. The chain recombines TRBV7-9 with TRBJ1-4; maybe TRBD1 (6 bases). Germline V gene sequence: CDR1 SEHNR, CDR2 FQNEAQ (reference sequence). Trimming shortened V by 3 bases and J by 10 bases, and 15 bases separated the two germline ends. The CDR3 is made up of 14 amino acids.

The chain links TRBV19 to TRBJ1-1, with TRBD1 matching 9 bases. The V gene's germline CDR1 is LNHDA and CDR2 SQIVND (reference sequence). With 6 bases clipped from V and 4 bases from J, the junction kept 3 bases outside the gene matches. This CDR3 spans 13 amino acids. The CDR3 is CASSDRGFTEAFF. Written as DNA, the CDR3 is TGTGCCAGTAGCGACAGGGGGTTCACTGAAGCTTTCTTT.

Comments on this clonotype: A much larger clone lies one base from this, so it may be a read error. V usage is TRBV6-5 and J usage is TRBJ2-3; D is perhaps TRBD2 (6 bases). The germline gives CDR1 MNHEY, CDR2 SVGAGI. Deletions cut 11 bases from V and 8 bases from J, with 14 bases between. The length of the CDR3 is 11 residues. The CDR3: CASQRAGTQYF. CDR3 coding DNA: TGTGCCTCTCAGCGAGCGGGTACGCAGTATTTT.